These T cell receptor beta chains were read from a single sample in a study of CD8 T cells in ankylosing spondylitis. TCRdb re-called the 5' RACE reads with MiXCR, one entry per CDR3 protein. The profile covers about 240,000 distinct CDR3 sequences, with about 9.1% appearing a single time and approximately 6.3% taken by the ten largest. Material: blood, either unsorted or a sorted T cell fraction (not recorded which). The receptors come from a male donor with ankylosing spondylitis or in good health (not recorded which). The CDR3 runs from the conserved cysteine through the conserved F or W. The listing skips clone size in some rows; elsewhere it reads once, few, many or a size class.

>TRBV7-9|TRBJ1-2|many
CASSLEVGDYGYTF
>TRBV7-9|TRBJ1-2|many
CASSPTPNYGYTF
>TRBV7-2|TRBJ2-7|few
CASSQGNPTGRSYEQYF
>TRBV5-7|TRBJ1-2|once
CASSPEVLGYTF
>TRBV4-3|TRBJ1-2|NA
CASSQKTGLGYTF
>TRBV5-6|TRBJ2-5|many
CASSPTSRATLQETQYF
>TRBV5-6|TRBJ1-2|many
CASSLAGGKHYGYTF
>TRBV15|TRBJ1-4|many
CATSRRQTNEKLFF
>TRBV20-1|TRBJ1-1|few
CSARGGRTGGTEAFF
>TRBV7-9|TRBJ1-5|NA
CASSLSMSGNQPQHF
>TRBV5-1|TRBJ1-2|many
CASSSTVPYGYTF
>TRBV7-9|TRBJ1-1|many
CASSPPPGSRRDNEAFF
>TRBV5-1|TRBJ2-5|many
CASRSSLREETQYF
>TRBV10-3|TRBJ1-5|NA
CAISERTGEGQPQHF
>TRBV7-2|TRBJ2-1|many
CASSSDWALGSEQFF
>TRBV6-1|TRBJ2-1|NA
CASSGGVRYEQFF
>TRBV5-1|TRBJ1-2|few
CASSLADRRGLGYTF